Listed here are 29 T cell receptor beta chains from one sample, sequenced in a study of PD-1 blockade in classical Hodgkin lymphoma. Relapses following autologous stem cell transplantation were seen in all patients, with brentuximab vedotin exposure varying. The method was immunoSEQ multiplex PCR; TCRdb's version includes in-frame clones alone and lacks a portion of them. The sample contains 20,000 to 25,000 clones, 80% to 90% of which appear only once. Here the sequenced sample was peripheral blood mononuclear cells (PBMCs), taken before the second cycle of nivolumab. These receptors were taken from a human donor with classical Hodgkin lymphoma.

The genes are TRBV13 and TRBJ1-2; 7 bases agree with TRBD1. Trimming took 1 base from V and 5 from J; bases not matched to a gene: 4. Germline CDR1 reads PRHDT; CDR2 reads FYEKMQ (reference sequence). This CDR3 is 14 amino acids long. The CDR3 DNA is TGTGCCAGCAGCTTAGCCCAGGGGGATTATGGCTACACCTTC. Translation gives CASSLAQGDYGYTF.

This clone has just one count. The chain uses TRBV7-2 and TRBJ2-7; D gene uncertain. Germline V gene sequence: CDR1 SGHTA, CDR2 FQGNSA. V gave up 1 base and J gave up 2 bases, with 9 bases separating them. There are 14 residues in the CDR3. DNA of the CDR3: TGTGCCAGCAGCTTAGTCCCAGAAACCTACGAGCAGTACTTC. This codes for CASSLVPETYEQYF.

This chain uses TRBV29-1 with TRBJ1-2, with no clear D. Per germline, CDR1 SQVTM and CDR2 ANQGSEA. V was pared by 7 bases and J by 12 bases, with 21 bases between. CDR3 length: 12 residues. CDR3 in amino acids: CSAITRARGHTF. For the CDR3, the DNA is TGCAGCGCTATCACGCGGGCCCGAGGGCACACCTTC.

This chain joins TRBV13 and TRBJ1-2; D not resolved. This CDR3 spans 13 amino acids. With 5 bases removed from V and 1 base from J, the gap between germline ends came to 8 bases. CDR1 PRHDT and CDR2 FYEKMQ come from the germline V gene (reference sequence). CDR3 coding DNA: TGTGCCAGCAGCCCCTCCCGTAACTATGGCTACACCTTC. Translated, it gives CASSPSRNYGYTF.

This chain uses TRBV6-6 with TRBJ1-5, with 7 bases identical to TRBD1. The CDR3 covers 15 residues. The V and J ends lost 0 bases and 4 bases, in that order; junction bases with no gene match: 3. Per germline, CDR1 MNHNY and CDR2 SVGAGI (reference sequence). The CDR3, as DNA: TGTGCCAGCAGTTACTCGGACAGGTCAAATCAGCCCCAGCATTTT. It yields the protein CASSYSDRSNQPQHF.

The V call is TRBV28, the J call TRBJ2-2; D is perhaps TRBD1 (5 bases). V was trimmed by 10 bases and J by 2 bases, leaving 17 bases between them. Germline V lookup: CDR1 MDHEN, CDR2 SYDVKM. The CDR3 has 15 residues. The chain's CDR3 is CAIQKGQGNTGELFF. The CDR3 bases are TGTGCCATACAGAAAGGTCAGGGCAACACCGGGGAGCTGTTTTTT.

The gene calls are TRBV18 and TRBJ1-1; D is unresolved. This CDR3 is 13 amino acids long. Looked up from germline, CDR1 is KGHSH and CDR2 is LQKENI. Between the trimmed V and J ends, which lost 5 bases and 11 bases, there was a span of 18 bases. The CDR3 nucleotides read TGTGCCAGCTCATTAACCGAGGCGAAGGACGCTTTCTTT. This translates into CASSLTEAKDAFF.

The rearrangement joins TRBV12-5 to TRBJ2-1; 9 positions agree with TRBD2. J gave up 8 bases and V 2 bases, and 4 bases lay outside the gene matches. Germline loops: CDR1 LGHNT, CDR2 FRNRAP. The CDR3 covers 14 residues. In DNA, the CDR3 is TGTGCTAGTGGTTTGCTTAGCGGGGGCGATGAGCAGTTCTTC. As protein: CASGLLSGGDEQFF.

By share, this clone ranks as medium-sized (0.01 to 0.1%). V usage is TRBV5-4 and J usage is TRBJ2-5; 7 nucleotides line up with TRBD2. The germline gives CDR1 SGHNT, CDR2 YYREEE (reference sequence). J was trimmed by 6 bases and V by 0 bases; bases with no gene match: 5. The CDR3 has 14 amino acids. The DNA of the CDR3 is TGTGCCAGCAGCTTGGCCCGGGGGGTTAAGACCCAGTACTTC. Translation gives CASSLARGVKTQYF. The whole variable domain, filled in from reference TRBV5-4 and TRBJ2-5, reads ETGVTQSPTHLIKTRGQQVTLRCSSQSGHNTVSWYQQALGQGPQFIFQYYREEENGRGNFPPRFSGLQFPNYSSELNVNALELDDSALYLCASSLARGVKTQYFGPGTRLLVL.

The rearrangement uses TRBV7-6 and TRBJ2-7; D call uncertain. The V end was cut by 2 bases, the J end by 0 bases, with 11 bases between. The length of the CDR3 is 15 residues. Germline V gene data show CDR1 as SGHVS and CDR2 as FNYEAQ. CDR3 sequence: CASSLKADFSYEQYF. The CDR3 DNA reads as TGTGCCAGCAGCTTAAAGGCAGATTTCTCCTACGAGCAGTACTTC.

This clone has only one observation. V is TRBV18 and J is TRBJ2-2, with 7 bases aligning to TRBD2. V gave up 6 bases and J gave up 1 base; unmatched junction bases: 2. CDR1 and CDR2 from the germline V gene are KGHSH and LQKENI. There are 14 residues in the CDR3. CDR3 coding DNA: TGTGCCAGCTCCCCTAGCGGGAACACCGGGGAGCTGTTTTTT. Translated: CASSPSGNTGELFF.

The V and J genes are TRBV2 and TRBJ1-5; D not certain. The CDR3 consists of 13 residues. V shed 4 bases and J shed 5 bases, with 9 bases lying between them. From germline, CDR1 is SNHLY and CDR2 FYNNEI. CDR3 nucleotide sequence: TGTGCCAGCAGTGGCCTTCCTCATCAGCCCCAGCATTTT. It yields the protein CASSGLPHQPQHF.

V gene TRBV29-1 combines with J gene TRBJ1-1; D uncertain. The V end lost 3 bases, the J end lost 1 base, and 18 bases lay between the germline ends. In germline, CDR1 is SQVTM, CDR2 ANQGSEA. The CDR3 is 16 residues long. DNA for the CDR3: TGCAGCGTTGACGCGGGTACTGTTGGAAGGAACACTGAAGCTTTCTTT. Translated: CSVDAGTVGRNTEAFF.

V and J are TRBV5-4 and TRBJ2-1; D may be TRBD2 (6 bases). V dropped 4 bases and J dropped 5 bases, with 16 bases sitting between them. This CDR3 is 15 amino acids long. CDR1 is SGHNT, CDR2 YYREEE, per germline (reference sequence). CDR3 coding DNA: TGTGCCAGCAGCCCTCCGGGGAGGAGAGACAATGAGCAGTTCTTC. It encodes CASSPPGRRDNEQFF.

V is TRBV5-4 and J is TRBJ1-1; D gene uncertain. Germline CDR1 is SGHNT and CDR2 is YYREEE (reference sequence). There are 11 residues in the CDR3. V lost 7 bases, J lost 2 bases, and 6 bases lay in between. The CDR3 DNA follows: TGTGCCAGCTCTGGAAACACTGAAGCTTTCTTT. It codes for CASSGNTEAFF.

J is TRBJ1-1 and V is TRBV7-8; D ambiguous. The CDR3 has 13 residues. The germline V and J ends were trimmed by 5 bases and 4 bases, with 11 bases remaining between them. Germline CDR1 SGHVS, CDR2 FQNEAQ. The chain's CDR3 is CASSLSFTTEAFF. CDR3 DNA: TGTGCCAGCAGCCTATCCTTTACCACTGAAGCTTTCTTT.

The chain carries TRBV2 and TRBJ2-2, with D hard to call. The CDR3 runs 14 residues. Germline V gene data show CDR1 as SNHLY and CDR2 as FYNNEI. Trimming cost V 4 bases and J 2 bases, with 8 bases left between them. The CDR3 sequence is CASSGYRNTGELFF. As DNA, the CDR3 is TGTGCCAGCAGTGGGTACAGAAACACCGGGGAGCTGTTTTTT. Full variable domain (outside the CDR3, taken from reference TRBV2 and TRBJ2-2): EPEVTQTPSHQVTQMGQEVILRCVPISNHLYFYWYRQILGQKVEFLVSFYNNEISEKSEIFDDQFSVERPDGSNFTLKIRSTKLEDSAMYFCASSGYRNTGELFFGEGSRLTVL.

The chain has TRBV29-1 and TRBJ1-2; D unresolved. Per the germline V gene, CDR1 is SQVTM and CDR2 is ANQGSEA. Trimming cost V 3 bases and J 4 bases, with 6 bases left between them. This CDR3 has 11 amino acids. The CDR3 protein is CSVEVGYGYTF. The CDR3 DNA reads TGCAGCGTTGAGGTGGGCTATGGCTACACCTTC. Drawing the rest from reference TRBV29-1 and TRBJ1-2, the complete variable domain is SAVISQKPSRDICQRGTSLTIQCQVDSQVTMMFWYRQQPGQSLTLIATANQGSEATYESGFVIDKFPISRPNLTFSTLTVSNMSPEDSSIYLCSVEVGYGYTFGSGTRLTVV.

Only a few counts were recorded for this clone. In DNA, the CDR3 is TGTGCCAGTAGTATAGACCCCCTAGGACGGGGGTCCAATGAGCAGTTCTTC. This sequence encodes CASSIDPLGRGSNEQFF. The J gene is TRBJ2-1, the V gene TRBV19; maybe TRBD2 (6 bases). Looked up from germline, CDR1 is LNHDA and CDR2 is SQIVND (reference sequence). The V end lost 0 bases, the J end lost 6 bases, and 18 bases lay between the germline ends. This CDR3 is built from 17 residues.

The chain combines TRBV5-5 with TRBJ1-6; a weak D match, TRBD1 (5 bases). Germline lookup yields CDR1 SGHKS and CDR2 YYEKEE (reference sequence). Between the trimmed V and J ends, which lost 4 bases and 5 bases, there was a span of 13 bases. The CDR3 consists of 15 residues. DNA for the CDR3: TGTGCCAGCAGCCTACGCGGGGCACATAATTCACCCCTCCACTTT. Protein product: CASSLRGAHNSPLHF.

J is TRBJ2-1 and V is TRBV20-1; no reliable D call. CDR3 length: 11 residues. Germline CDR1 DFQATT, CDR2 SNEGSKA (reference sequence). V was cut by 7 bases and J by 4 bases, with 8 bases left in between. CDR3 sequence reads: CSVPTYNEQFF. DNA of the CDR3: TGCAGTGTGCCTACATACAATGAGCAGTTCTTC.

The chain uses TRBV7-9 and TRBJ1-1, with D unresolved. Trimming cost V 0 bases and J 8 bases, with 7 bases left between them. Germline V gene data show CDR1 as SEHNR and CDR2 as FQNEAQ (reference sequence). CDR3 size: 12 residues. The DNA of the CDR3 is TGTGCCAGCAGCTTAGCAGGGTTCGAAGCTTTCTTT. Translation gives CASSLAGFEAFF.

This chain joins TRBV7-9 and TRBJ2-3; no definite D call. The germline V gene encodes CDR1 SEHNR and CDR2 FQNEAQ (reference sequence). This CDR3 spans 13 amino acids. The V end lost 0 bases, the J end lost 10 bases, and 11 bases lay between the germline ends. CDR3 in DNA: TGTGCCAGCAGCTTAGCGGCAGGTTTTCCGCAGTATTTT. It codes for CASSLAAGFPQYF.

The chain is built from TRBV2 and TRBJ1-3; maybe TRBD1 (6 bases). The CDR3 consists of 16 residues. Germline V CDR1 and CDR2: SNHLY, FYNNEI. The V and J ends lost 8 bases and 0 bases respectively, with 17 bases between them. CDR3: CASAVDSLSSGNTIYF. The CDR3 DNA reads as TGTGCCAGCGCGGTGGACAGTTTAAGCTCTGGAAACACCATATATTTT.

The V gene is TRBV5-1, the J gene TRBJ1-2; perhaps TRBD1 as D (5 bases). The CDR3 consists of 14 residues. V lost 2 bases and J lost 2, with 10 bases in between. Germline V lookup: CDR1 SGHRS, CDR2 YFSETQ. DNA of the CDR3: TGCGCCAGCAGCTTCAACGGGGACAACTATGGCTACACCTTC. Protein sequence: CASSFNGDNYGYTF.

The chain recombines TRBV6-6 with TRBJ1-2, with unresolved D. This CDR3 spans 13 amino acids. The V end lost 6 bases, the J end lost 4 bases, and 12 bases lay between the germline ends. The germline CDR1 and CDR2 sequences are MNHNY and SVGAGI (reference sequence). The CDR3 loop is CASRSDGVYGYTF. The CDR3 DNA reads as TGTGCCAGCAGATCGGACGGAGTCTATGGCTACACCTTC.

The chain carries TRBV6-6 and TRBJ1-6; the D gene is possibly TRBD1 (6 bases). The CDR3 is made up of 15 amino acids. The V end lost 2 bases, the J end lost 10 bases, and 15 bases lay between the germline ends. Germline loops: CDR1 MNHNY, CDR2 SVGAGI (reference sequence). The CDR3 DNA follows: TGTGCCAGCAGTTACGACGCAGGGCAGGGGTCACCCCTCCACTTT. Its protein is CASSYDAGQGSPLHF.

This clone is labeled medium-sized (0.01 to 0.1%). The V gene is TRBV4-3, the J gene TRBJ2-7; 7 nucleotides align to TRBD1. V gave up 1 base and J gave up 2 bases; unmatched junction bases: 5. The CDR3 runs to 15 residues. Germline CDR1 and CDR2: LGHNA and YSLEER. The CDR3 protein is CASSQARTGAYEQYF. CDR3 nucleotide sequence: TGCGCCAGCAGCCAAGCCAGGACAGGAGCCTACGAGCAGTACTTC.

The J gene is TRBJ2-5, the V gene TRBV18; D unclear. V lost 2 bases to trimming and J lost 3 bases, with 7 bases between them. The V gene's germline CDR1 is KGHSH and CDR2 LQKENI. The CDR3 loop spans 13 amino acids. The CDR3 DNA sequence: TGTGCCAGCTCACCAAGGTCGGAAGAGACCCAGTACTTC. Translating gives CASSPRSEETQYF.